A single sample is the source of the 10 T cell receptor beta chains below, sequenced in a study of T cell responses to AZD1222 COVID-19 vaccine. Produced via immunoSEQ multiplex PCR; TCRdb's table is partial and in-frame only. The sample has 130,000 to 150,000 clones, around 92% seen once; the top ten hold 12%. The material sequenced was peripheral blood, taken after recovery from COVID-19. Source of these receptors: an adult who had recovered from COVID-19.

The J gene is TRBJ1-1, the V gene TRBV5-1, with TRBD1 identical over 9 bases. J gave up 1 base and V 5 bases, and 6 bases lay outside the gene matches. Looked up from germline, CDR1 is SGHRS and CDR2 is YFSETQ. The length of the CDR3 is 15 residues. Here the CDR3 reads CASSRDRGKNTEAFF. The DNA for the CDR3 is TGCGCCAGCAGTCGAGACAGGGGGAAGAACACTGAAGCTTTCTTT.

This clone was seen once. J is TRBJ2-7 and V is TRBV2; D remains unclear. CDR1 SNHLY and CDR2 FYNNEI come from the germline V gene. There are 13 residues in the CDR3. V gave up 8 bases and J gave up 5 bases, with 16 bases separating them. The CDR3, as DNA: TGTGCCAGCTCTCTAACCGATCGGGACGAGCAGTACTTC. This gives the protein CASSLTDRDEQYF. Drawing the rest from reference TRBV2 and TRBJ2-7, the complete variable domain is EPEVTQTPSHQVTQMGQEVILRCVPISNHLYFYWYRQILGQKVEFLVSFYNNEISEKSEIFDDQFSVERPDGSNFTLKIRSTKLEDSAMYFCASSLTDRDEQYFGPGTRLTVT.

V and J are TRBV19 and TRBJ1-5; D gene ambiguous. V lost 6 bases and J lost 6, with 24 bases in between. Germline CDR1 is LNHDA and CDR2 is SQIVND (reference sequence). This CDR3 is 17 amino acids long. The CDR3 coding sequence is TGTGCCAGTAGAGCACCTCTGGTCAGGCAAGCGGGTCAGCCCCAGCATTTT. This codes for CASRAPLVRQAGQPQHF.

The rearrangement joins TRBV5-5 to TRBJ2-2, with D perhaps TRBD2 (6 bases). The CDR3 consists of 14 residues. V lost 6 bases, J lost 4 bases, and 13 bases lay in between. The germline V gene has CDR1 SGHKS and CDR2 YYEKEE (reference sequence). The DNA of the CDR3 is TGTGCCAGCAATGTCCAGGGAGGCACCGGGGAGCTGTTTTTT. Its protein is CASNVQGGTGELFF.

The chain has TRBV7-6 and TRBJ2-2; 11 bases are a match to TRBD2. Germline CDR1 and CDR2: SGHVS and FNYEAQ. The CDR3 consists of 16 residues. The V gene end was trimmed by 4 bases and the J gene end by 4 bases; junction bases not matched to a gene: 5. The CDR3 bases are TGTGCCAGCAGCTATAGCGGGAGGGCCCCCACCGGGGAGCTGTTTTTT. Translation: CASSYSGRAPTGELFF.

The chain has TRBV2 and TRBJ1-1; no clear D gene. Between the trimmed V and J ends, which lost 3 bases and 1 base, there was a span of 9 bases. Germline lookup yields CDR1 SNHLY and CDR2 FYNNEI. CDR3 length: 14 residues. In DNA form, the CDR3 reads TGTGCCAGCAGTGACGGCCTTGAGAACACTGAAGCTTTCTTT. Amino acid sequence: CASSDGLENTEAFF.

This chain joins TRBV9 and TRBJ1-1; TRBD1 might be the D (6 bases). The V end was cut by 0 bases, the J end by 3 bases, with 9 bases between. The germline V gene encodes CDR1 SGDLS and CDR2 YYNGEE. The CDR3 runs 14 residues. The CDR3 DNA follows: TGTGCCAGCAGCGTAGGGGGGCAGGACACTGAAGCTTTCTTT. It codes for CASSVGGQDTEAFF.

The chain's CDR3 is CASSLGGRSLGNTIYF. CDR3 coding DNA: TGTGCCAGCAGCCTTGGGGGGAGGTCTCTGGGAAACACCATATATTTT. This chain links TRBV3-1 (or the pseudogene TRBV3-2) with TRBJ1-3, with a tentative D call TRBD1 (5 bases). The V end lost 4 bases, the J end lost 4 bases, and 17 bases lay between the germline ends. The CDR3 is made up of 16 amino acids. The germline CDR1 and CDR2 sequences are LGHDT and YNNKEL (reference sequence).

The chain joins TRBV7-6 to TRBJ1-6; D is perhaps TRBD1 (5 bases). Germline V gene data show CDR1 as SGHVS and CDR2 as FNYEAQ. This CDR3 is built from 13 residues. Deletions cut 5 bases from V and 10 bases from J, with 12 bases between. The CDR3 bases are TGTGCCAGCAGCCCGATAAGGGACTCACCCCTCCACTTT. The encoded protein is CASSPIRDSPLHF.

The V and J genes are TRBV27 and TRBJ2-1, with D possibly matching TRBD2 (6 bases). The germline gives CDR1 MNHEY, CDR2 SMNVEV (reference sequence). Trimming removed 5 bases from V and 6 bases from J, with 11 bases in between. CDR3 length: 13 residues. CDR3 residues: CASSRLDTNEQFF. DNA for the CDR3: TGTGCCAGCAGTCGACTAGACACCAATGAGCAGTTCTTC.